The T cell receptor beta chain described here comes from a study of CD8+ T cells in alopecia areata. cDNA reverse transcribed from extracted RNA served as the sequencing template. Profiled with immunoSEQ multiplex PCR; TCRdb holds only in-frame clones, not every one. This table has approximately 61,000 clones, about 96% appearing once. This CDR3 has 15 residues. Germline CDR1 SEHNR, CDR2 FQNEAQ (reference sequence). Trimming took off 8 bases at V and 0 bases at J, with 11 bases between the two ends. The sequencing used CD8+ T cells sorted from blood, collected at week 0. The chain recombines TRBV7-9 with TRBJ1-6; D gene ambiguous. The origin of this receptor is a human donor with alopecia areata. The CDR3 nucleotides read TGTGCCAGCTCTAGGGAGAGCTCCTATAATTCACCCCTCCACTTT. Amino acids: CASSRESSYNSPLHF.